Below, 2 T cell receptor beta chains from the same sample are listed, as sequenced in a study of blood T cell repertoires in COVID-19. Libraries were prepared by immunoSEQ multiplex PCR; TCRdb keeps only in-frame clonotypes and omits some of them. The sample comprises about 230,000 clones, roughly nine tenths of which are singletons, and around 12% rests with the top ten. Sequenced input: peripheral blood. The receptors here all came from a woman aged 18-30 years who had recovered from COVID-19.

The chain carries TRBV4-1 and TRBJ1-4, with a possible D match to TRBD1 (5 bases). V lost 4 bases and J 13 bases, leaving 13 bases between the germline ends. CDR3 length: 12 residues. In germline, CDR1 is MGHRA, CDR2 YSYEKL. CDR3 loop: CASSPGGAVLFF. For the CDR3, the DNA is TGCGCCAGCAGCCCAGGAGGGGCAGTACTGTTTTTT.

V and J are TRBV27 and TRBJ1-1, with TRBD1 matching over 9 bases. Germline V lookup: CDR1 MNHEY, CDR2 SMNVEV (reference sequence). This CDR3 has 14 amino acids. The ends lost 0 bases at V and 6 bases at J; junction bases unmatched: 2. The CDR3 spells CASSLSDRGPEAFF. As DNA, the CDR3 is TGTGCCAGCAGTTTATCGGACAGGGGCCCTGAAGCTTTCTTT.